One sample yielded the 26 T cell receptor beta chains listed below, sequenced in a study of blood T cells in healthy people across ages. PCR was performed a second time for about 6 to 11 cycles using a sample-barcoded 5' primer and a J-beta primer mix. TCRdb reprocessed the 5' RACE reads via MiXCR and lists one record per CDR3 protein. The sample holds 2 million or so distinct CDR3 sequences, just under 50% seen once. Material for sequencing was blood. All receptors come from a woman aged 40 to 50 in good health.

This clonotype has only a few counts. The chain recombines TRBV5-5 with TRBJ2-5; possible D gene TRBD1, 6 bases. CDR1 and CDR2 from the germline V gene are SGHKS and YYEKEE (reference sequence). V gave up 5 bases and J gave up 2 bases, with 16 bases separating them. The CDR3 sequence is 15 residues long. The CDR3 bases are TGTGCCAGCAGTCCGCTATACAGGGCTCAAGAGACCCAGTACTTC. Its protein product is CASSPLYRAQETQYF.

This clonotype was recorded a few times. This sequence joins TRBV9 and TRBJ1-2, with D uncertain. The V and J ends lost 2 bases and 5 bases respectively, with 10 bases between them. Germline V gene sequence: CDR1 SGDLS, CDR2 YYNGEE. The CDR3 is 13 amino acids. CDR3 bases: TGTGCCAGCAGCGTCGACGGGCGATATGGCTACACCTTC. Its protein is CASSVDGRYGYTF.

The genes are TRBV6-2 or TRBV6-3 and TRBJ2-4, with 8 bases matching TRBD2. The length of the CDR3 is 15 residues. Germline V gene data show CDR1 as MNHEY and CDR2 as SVGEGT. The V gene end was trimmed by 5 bases and the J gene end by 3 bases; junction bases not matched to a gene: 6. Written as DNA, the CDR3 is TGTGCCAGCAGTACTCTTAGCGGGGTCAAAAACATTCAGTACTTC. It yields the protein CASSTLSGVKNIQYF.

The genes are TRBV3-1 and TRBJ2-1; no reliable D call. Trimming took 2 bases from V and 10 from J, leaving 6 bases between them. CDR1 LGHDT and CDR2 YNNKEL come from the germline V gene (reference sequence). The CDR3 runs 11 residues. Written as DNA, the CDR3 is TGTGCCAGCAGCCAATTAGAGGAGCAGTTCTTC. Translated: CASSQLEEQFF.

The chain carries TRBV7-9 and TRBJ2-4; 7 bases are a match to TRBD2. The J call may be in error: the DNA end matches TRBJ2-7 better. In germline, CDR1 is SEHNR, CDR2 FQNEAQ (reference sequence). The CDR3 is 12 residues long. The CDR3 region is CASSTGRVEQYF. The DNA for the CDR3 is TGTGCCAGCAGCACTGGGAGGGTCGAGCAGTACTTC.

On this clonotype: One end of the junction does not line up with germline, which may come from a read error. The CDR3 DNA sequence: TGCAATGCTTCGGGGCTAGCGGGGGGGACCTCCTACGAGCAGTACTTC. Its protein product is CNASGLAGGTSYEQYF. The chain has TRBV20-1 and TRBJ2-7, with TRBD2 identical over 12 bases. CDR1 and CDR2 (germline): DFQATT, SNEGSKA (reference sequence). This CDR3 is 16 amino acids long.

This chain uses TRBV7-9 with TRBJ1-1; no firm D call. This CDR3 spans 14 amino acids. The germline V gene encodes CDR1 SEHNR and CDR2 FQNEAQ (reference sequence). The V gene lost 5 bases and the J gene lost 4 bases, with 14 bases spanning the gap. The CDR3: CASSRPPGVTEAFF. The DNA of the CDR3 is TGTGCCAGCAGCCGACCCCCGGGCGTCACTGAAGCTTTCTTT. Based on the CDR3 plus reference TRBV7-9 and TRBJ1-1, the full variable domain is DTGVSQNPRHKITKRGQNVTFRCDPISEHNRLYWYRQTLGQGPEFLTYFQNEAQLEKSRLLSDRFSAERPKGSFSTLEIQRTEQGDSAMYLCASSRPPGVTEAFFGQGTRLTVV.

The V gene is TRBV6-5, the J gene TRBJ2-7; D might be TRBD1 (6 bases). From germline, CDR1 is MNHEY and CDR2 SVGAGI. Deletions cut 2 bases from V and 0 bases from J, with 11 bases between. The CDR3 is made up of 15 amino acids. CDR3 bases: TGTGCCAGCAGTTACGACAGGACCGCCTCCTACGAGCAGTACTTC. This translates into CASSYDRTASYEQYF.

This clonotype came up a few times. The CDR3 DNA follows: TGTGCCAGCAGTTACTCAGACAGATTGGGCTACACCTTC. Residues: CASSYSDRLGYTF. The chain joins TRBV6-5 to TRBJ1-2; possible D gene TRBD1, 5 bases. Germline V gene sequence: CDR1 MNHEY, CDR2 SVGAGI. Between the trimmed V and J ends, which lost 0 bases and 8 bases, there was a span of 10 bases. The CDR3 sequence is 13 residues long.

About this clonotype: Relative to the germline gene, one junction end is altered; a read error may explain this. V is TRBV5-5 and J is TRBJ1-2; D gene ambiguous. Germline loops: CDR1 SGHKS, CDR2 YYEKEE (reference sequence). This CDR3 has 13 residues. CDR3 sequence: CASSLRLPEGCTF. The CDR3 DNA reads TGTGCCAGCAGCTTAAGACTCCCAGAGGGCTGCACCTTC.

The chain has TRBV6-2 or TRBV6-3 and TRBJ2-4; unclear D gene. From germline, CDR1 is MNHEY and CDR2 SVGEGT. This CDR3 spans 15 amino acids. V lost 5 bases, J lost 3 bases, and 14 bases lay in between. The DNA for the CDR3 is TGTGCCAGCAGTGGTCTGACTGGAAACAAAAACATTCAGTACTTC. Amino acids: CASSGLTGNKNIQYF.

This clonotype occurred many times. The V gene is TRBV7-2, the J gene TRBJ2-5, with 9 bases that match TRBD1. CDR1 and CDR2 (germline): SGHTA, FQGNSA. V shed 3 bases, J shed 2 bases, and the junction held 1 base outside the gene matches. This CDR3 has 14 residues. DNA for the CDR3: TGTGCCAGCAGCTTCGGGACAGGGCAAGAGACCCAGTACTTC. This sequence encodes CASSFGTGQETQYF.

This clonotype was seen repeatedly, ten times or more. One end of the junction does not line up with germline, which may come from a read error. The CDR3 is CASSLNSNYGYTF. CDR3 DNA sequence: TGTGCCAGCAGCTTAAATAGTAACTATGGCTACACCTTC. V is TRBV5-1 and J is TRBJ1-2; D remains unclear. Germline loops: CDR1 SGHRS, CDR2 YFSETQ. This CDR3 is 13 amino acids long.

The chain employs TRBV7-2 and TRBJ1-5; 7 bases line up with TRBD1. V shed 8 bases, J shed 2 bases, and the junction held 3 bases outside the gene matches. CDR3 length: 13 residues. The germline CDR1 and CDR2 sequences are SGHTA and FQGNSA. Written as DNA, the CDR3 is TGTGCCAGCGGCGGACAGGGCAATCAGCCCCAGCATTTT. It is translated as CASGGQGNQPQHF.

The chain links TRBV11-2 to TRBJ2-5; D is possibly TRBD2 (6 bases). This CDR3 is built from 15 residues. Germline values: CDR1 SGHAT, CDR2 FQNNGV. The germline V and J ends were trimmed by 6 bases and 2 bases, with 16 bases remaining between them. The DNA for the CDR3 is TGTGCCAGCAGTTCCCCGGGACTGCTTCAAGAGACCCAGTACTTC. It codes for CASSSPGLLQETQYF. Filled out from reference TRBV11-2 and TRBJ2-5, the complete variable domain reads EAGVAQSPRYKIIEKRQSVAFWCNPISGHATLYWYQQILGQGPKLLIQFQNNGVVDDSQLPKDRFSAERLKGVDSTLKIQPAKLEDSAVYLCASSSPGLLQETQYFGPGTRLLVL.

This chain joins TRBV3-1 and TRBJ1-1; D gene ambiguous. Per germline, CDR1 LGHDT and CDR2 YNNKEL (reference sequence). The CDR3 length is 13 residues. Trimming took off 2 bases at V and 5 bases at J, with 9 bases between the two ends. In DNA form, the CDR3 reads TGTGCCAGCAGCCAATTCTCAGGAACTGAAGCTTTCTTT. It specifies CASSQFSGTEAFF.

The V and J genes are TRBV15 and TRBJ2-7, with a weak D call TRBD2 (6 bases). The length of the CDR3 is 13 residues. The V end was cut by 9 bases, the J end by 0 bases, with 12 bases between. Germline V CDR1 and CDR2: LNHNV, YYDKDF (reference sequence). The DNA for the CDR3 is TGTGCCACAAGGGCGGGACGCTCCTACGAGCAGTACTTC. This translates into CATRAGRSYEQYF.

The chain employs TRBV5-1 and TRBJ2-7; 9 nucleotides align to TRBD2. CDR1 SGHRS and CDR2 YFSETQ come from the germline V gene. J lost 0 bases, V lost 0 bases, and 7 bases had no gene match. This CDR3 region has 17 residues. CDR3 amino acids: CASSLGSGLALSYEQYF. The CDR3 bases are TGCGCCAGCAGCTTGGGTTCCGGACTAGCGCTCTCCTACGAGCAGTACTTC. Based on the CDR3 plus reference TRBV5-1 and TRBJ2-7, the full variable domain is KAGVTQTPRYLIKTRGQQVTLSCSPISGHRSVSWYQQTPGQGLQFLFEYFSETQRNKGNFPGRFSGRQFSNSRSEMNVSTLELGDSALYLCASSLGSGLALSYEQYFGPGTRLTVT.

This clonotype was observed a single time. The V and J genes are TRBV14 and TRBJ2-3; D perhaps matches TRBD1 (5 bases). Germline V gives CDR1 SGHDN, CDR2 FVKESK. The V gene lost 4 bases and the J gene lost 4 bases, with 18 bases spanning the gap. The CDR3 has 16 amino acids. As DNA, the CDR3 is TGTGCCAGCAGCCCACCAGGGCCCCTATGGGCAGATACGCAGTATTTT. As protein: CASSPPGPLWADTQYF.

J is TRBJ2-7 and V is TRBV28; 7 nucleotides agree with TRBD1. Germline V CDR1 and CDR2: MDHEN, SYDVKM. The CDR3 loop spans 14 amino acids. V dropped 7 bases and J dropped 1; count of bases not matched to a gene: 7. CDR3 sequence (DNA): TGTGCCAGCATTGGGGCAGGGGGTTCCTACGAGCAGTACTTC. Translated: CASIGAGGSYEQYF.

This clonotype was detected only a few times. This sequence joins TRBV5-1 and TRBJ2-4; weak D call: TRBD2 (7 bases). Germline CDR1 reads SGHRS; CDR2 reads YFSETQ. V lost 4 bases and J 6 bases, leaving 17 bases between the germline ends. This CDR3 region has 15 residues. The CDR3 loop is CASSPRGDTLNIQYF. CDR3 DNA: TGCGCCAGCAGCCCCCGGGGGGACACCCTAAACATTCAGTACTTC.

The gene calls are TRBV7-6 and TRBJ2-7; perhaps TRBD1 as D (6 bases). There are 16 residues in the CDR3. Trimming took 5 bases from V and 0 from J, leaving 17 bases between them. Germline assignment: CDR1 SGHVS and CDR2 FNYEAQ. The chain's CDR3 is CASSRANREASYEQYF. Here the CDR3 DNA reads TGTGCCAGCAGCCGCGCCAACAGGGAAGCCTCCTACGAGCAGTACTTC.

The gene calls are TRBV6-1 and TRBJ1-5; D possibly corresponds to TRBD1 (5 bases). The ends were cut back, 2 bases at V and 2 bases at J, with 16 bases in the middle. Looked up from germline, CDR1 is MNHNS and CDR2 is SASEGT. The CDR3 runs 17 residues. The CDR3 region is CASSERVGGLGNQPQHF. CDR3 nucleotide sequence: TGTGCCAGCAGTGAAAGGGTCGGGGGTCTGGGCAATCAGCCCCAGCATTTT.

This clonotype was counted only a few times. The genes are TRBV5-1 and TRBJ2-3; TRBD2 matches 7 bases. V lost 6 bases and J lost 1; bases outside the gene matches: 5. Germline-derived CDR1 and CDR2 are SGHRS and YFSETQ. This CDR3 comprises 14 residues. CDR3 DNA: TGCGCCAGCAACGCCCGGGGGGGCACAGATACGCAGTATTTT. Translating it yields CASNARGGTDTQYF.

This clonotype was counted at least ten times. The genes are TRBV12-3 or TRBV12-4 and TRBJ2-3, with 12 bases lining up with TRBD2. This CDR3 is 14 amino acids long. V gave up 4 bases and J gave up 6 bases; unmatched junction bases: 2. The CDR3 region is CASSWTSGTDTQYF. The CDR3 DNA is TGTGCCAGCAGTTGGACTAGCGGGACCGATACGCAGTATTTT.

A note on this clonotype: An end of the junction differs from the germline gene, which may be a read error. This sequence joins TRBV4-3 and TRBJ2-1; TRBD2 is a possible D gene (5 bases). The CDR3 extends over 13 amino acids. Germline V lookup: CDR1 LGHNA, CDR2 YSLEER. The CDR3 reads CASSRQLGNERFF. CDR3 nucleotide sequence: TGCGCCAGCAGCCGACAACTAGGCAATGAGCGGTTCTTC.